The source of this T cell receptor beta chain is a study of Graves' ophthalmopathy and Graves' hyperthyroidism. Study context: At the time of initial diagnosis and before any treatment, peripheral blood was collected. Notes on the study in general: Sensitivity reached approximately 89% and specificity roughly 76% for a 13-signature model separating ophthalmopathy from stable hyperthyroidism.

RNA served as the template for amplifying TCR beta CDR3 regions. Following a first-round RT-PCR that used HTBI primers, a second-round multiplex PCR was carried out. Via MiXCR, TCRdb re-called the multiplex PCR reads, giving one row per CDR3 protein. The sample shows roughly 500,000 distinct CDR3 sequences, roughly an eighth of them seen only once. A word on this clonotype: Antigen unknown.

V was clipped by 3 bases and J by 4 bases; unmatched bases: 5. CDR3 length: 16 amino acids. Germline V CDR1 and CDR2: MDHEN, SYDVKM. Clinical symptoms, serum thyroxine, TRAb, thyroid ultrasound and orbital computed tomography determined diagnosis. This chain connects TRBV28 to TRBJ1-3, with 11 bases fitting TRBD1. This clonotype originated in a woman aged 25-40 years with Graves' ophthalmopathy. Sample: blood. In DNA form, the CDR3 reads TGTGCCAGCAGTTTTCCGGGACAGGGGGGAGGAAACACCATATATTTT. Translation gives CASSFPGQGGGNTIYF.